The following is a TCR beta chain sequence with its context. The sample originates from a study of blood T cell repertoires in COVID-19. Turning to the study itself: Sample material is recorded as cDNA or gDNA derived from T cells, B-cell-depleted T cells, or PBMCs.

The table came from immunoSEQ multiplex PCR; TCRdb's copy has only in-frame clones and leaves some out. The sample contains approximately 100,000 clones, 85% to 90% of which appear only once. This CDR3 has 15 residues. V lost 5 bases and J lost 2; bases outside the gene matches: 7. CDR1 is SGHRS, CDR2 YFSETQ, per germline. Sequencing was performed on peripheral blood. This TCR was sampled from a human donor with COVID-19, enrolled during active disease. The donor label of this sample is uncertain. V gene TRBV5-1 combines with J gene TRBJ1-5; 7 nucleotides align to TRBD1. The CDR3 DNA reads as TGCGCCAGCAGACCCGGAACAGGGGGCAATCAGCCCCAGCATTTT. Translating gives CASRPGTGGNQPQHF.